A selection of T cell receptor beta chains follows, all from one sample in a study of early T cells in non-severe SARS-CoV-2 infection. One entry per CDR3 protein results from TCRdb running MiXCR on the 5' RACE reads. The sample records tens of thousands of distinct CDR3 sequences, approximately 10% being singletons. Sample: whole blood, taken at baseline. Every receptor here comes from an adult who was a healthcare worker with PCR-confirmed SARS-CoV-2 infection or an uninfected control (not recorded which). Each CDR3 is given with its conserved first and last residue. The D gene is left open where the match is weak. Only some rows state a clone size, as once, few, many or a class for expanded clones.

V: TRBV3-1
size: many
J: TRBJ1-6
D: -
DNA: TGTGCCAGCAGCCAACAGACGGATTCACCCCTCCACTTT
CDR3: CASSQQTDSPLHF

V: TRBV7-9
size: -
J: TRBJ1-4
D: -
DNA: TGTGCCAGCAGCTCCCGCCCGTCAAGCACTAATGAAAAACTGTTTTTT
CDR3: CASSSRPSSTNEKLFF

V: TRBV7-9
size: -
J: TRBJ2-1
D: -
DNA: TGTGCCAGCAGCTTAGTTTCCGGGGTTGAGCAGTTCTTC
CDR3: CASSLVSGVEQFF

V: TRBV6-2/TRBV6-3
size: -
J: TRBJ2-3
D: TRBD2
DNA: TGTGCCAGCAGCCTGGGACTAGCGGGACCGGATACGCAGTATTTT
CDR3: CASSLGLAGPDTQYF

V: TRBV6-5
size: few
J: TRBJ1-1
D: TRBD1
DNA: TGTGCCAGCAGTTTCCAGGACAGGGTCACTGAAGCTTTCTTT
CDR3: CASSFQDRVTEAFF

V: TRBV2
size: -
J: TRBJ2-3
D: -
DNA: TGTGCCAGCGACCGACTTTTAACATCTAGCACAGATACGCAGTATTTT
CDR3: CASDRLLTSSTDTQYF

V: TRBV20-1
size: many
J: TRBJ1-6
D: -
DNA: TGCAGTGCAACCCCGGGAGTGGGCACTAGCTCACCCCTCCACTTT
CDR3: CSATPGVGTSSPLHF

V: TRBV5-1
size: -
J: TRBJ2-3
D: -
DNA: TGCGCCAGCAGCTTCAGAAGTTCCACAGATACGCAGTATTTT
CDR3: CASSFRSSTDTQYF

V: TRBV5-1
size: once
J: TRBJ2-7
D: -
DNA: TGCGCCAGCAGCCCCGGGGAGGTCTTGGGGGAGCAGTACTTC
CDR3: CASSPGEVLGEQYF

V: TRBV11-2
size: few
J: TRBJ2-3
D: -
DNA: TGTGCCAGCAGCTTAGGTCGCCTAACCCGAGGCACGCAGTATTTT
CDR3: CASSLGRLTRGTQYF

V: TRBV5-6
size: -
J: TRBJ2-6
D: -
DNA: TGTGCCAGCAGCTTACCAAGAGCCTCTGGGGCCAACGTCCTGACTTTC
CDR3: CASSLPRASGANVLTF

V: TRBV7-6
size: few
J: TRBJ1-1
D: TRBD1
DNA: TGTGCCAGCAGCTTAGCCAGGGGGAGCACTGAAGCTTTCTTT
CDR3: CASSLARGSTEAFF

V: TRBV4-2
size: -
J: TRBJ1-2
D: TRBD1
DNA: TGTGCCAGCAGCCAAGACCGCAGGGGGAACTATGGCTACACCTTC
CDR3: CASSQDRRGNYGYTF

V: TRBV2
size: -
J: TRBJ2-7
D: -
DNA: TGTGCCAGCAGTGAAAGGACGGGACCCTACGAGCAGTACTTC
CDR3: CASSERTGPYEQYF

V: TRBV29-1
size: few
J: TRBJ1-2
D: -
DNA: TGCAGCGTTAACCTGGGTACCTATGGCTACACCTTC
CDR3: CSVNLGTYGYTF

V: TRBV28
size: -
J: TRBJ1-2
D: TRBD1
DNA: TGTGCCAGCCATGCCTCCGGGACAGATGGCTACACCTTC
CDR3: CASHASGTDGYTF

V: TRBV3-1
size: many
J: TRBJ1-3
D: -
DNA: TGTGCCAGCAGCCCCGGGACGGGTGGCACCATATATTTT
CDR3: CASSPGTGGTIYF

V: TRBV5-6
size: many
J: TRBJ1-1
D: TRBD1
DNA: TGTGCCAGCAGCCCGGACAGGGGACATCTGAACACTGAAGCTTTCTTT
CDR3: CASSPDRGHLNTEAFF

V: TRBV28
size: once
J: TRBJ2-1
D: -
DNA: TGTGCCAGCAGTTTGCCTCAGAGGAATGAGCAGTTCTTC
CDR3: CASSLPQRNEQFF

V: TRBV11-2
size: -
J: TRBJ2-3
D: -
DNA: TGTGCCAGCAGCCCCCGCTCGACAGTCACAGATACGCAGTATTTT
CDR3: CASSPRSTVTDTQYF

V: TRBV10-1
size: few
J: TRBJ1-1
D: -
DNA: TGCGCCAGCAGTGACGATCAGGGTGGAAACACTGAAGCTTTCTTT
CDR3: CASSDDQGGNTEAFF

V: TRBV7-6
size: -
J: TRBJ2-3
D: -
DNA: TGTGCCAGCAGCTTTGAGGGGGGGGCCACAGATACGCAGTATTTT
CDR3: CASSFEGGATDTQYF

V: TRBV12-3/TRBV12-4
size: -
J: TRBJ2-3
D: TRBD2
DNA: TGTGCCAGCAGTTCCCCGGGGCTAGCGGGGCCTAGGGAATTAGATACGCAGTATTTT
CDR3: CASSSPGLAGPRELDTQYF

V: TRBV11-2
size: few
J: TRBJ1-4
D: -
DNA: TGTGCCAGCAGCCCTGGCGCAACTAATGAAAAACTGTTTTTT
CDR3: CASSPGATNEKLFF

V: TRBV9
size: -
J: TRBJ2-1
D: -
DNA: TGTGCCAGCAGCCGGCCGACAGTCCTCTCCTACAATGAGCAGTTCTTC
CDR3: CASSRPTVLSYNEQFF

V: TRBV6-5
size: many
J: TRBJ2-1
D: TRBD2
DNA: TGTGCCTCCTCGCCCTCACCGGGACTAGGGTCCTACAATGAGCAGTTCTTC
CDR3: CASSPSPGLGSYNEQFF

V: TRBV7-8
size: -
J: TRBJ1-1
D: -
DNA: TGTGCCAGCAGCTTAGTGGGGAGGACTGAAGCTTTCTTT
CDR3: CASSLVGRTEAFF

V: TRBV5-1
size: many
J: TRBJ2-3
D: -
DNA: TGCGCCAGCAGCTTGGGAGGGGCGGCTAGCACAGATACGCAGTATTTT
CDR3: CASSLGGAASTDTQYF

V: TRBV20-1
size: -
J: TRBJ1-2
D: -
DNA: TGCAGTGCCAGAGGGCTGACGGATAACTATGGCTACACCTTC
CDR3: CSARGLTDNYGYTF

V: TRBV7-9
size: -
J: TRBJ1-2
D: -
DNA: TGTGCCAGCAGCTTAAACCAGGGCCGCTACACCTTC
CDR3: CASSLNQGRYTF

V: TRBV6-5
size: few
J: TRBJ2-2
D: TRBD2
DNA: TGTGCCAGCAGTTACGATCTGGGCGGGGGGTCCACCGGGGAGCTGTTTTTT
CDR3: CASSYDLGGGSTGELFF

V: TRBV7-4
size: few
J: TRBJ1-6
D: -
DNA: TGTGCCAGCAGCCCCCACAGATCACCCCTCCACTTT
CDR3: CASSPHRSPLHF

V: TRBV7-9
size: many
J: TRBJ1-1
D: TRBD1
DNA: TGTGCCAGCAGCTTAGCCCGCACAGGGGCCGGCACTGAAGCTTTCTTT
CDR3: CASSLARTGAGTEAFF

V: TRBV20-1
size: -
J: TRBJ1-1
D: TRBD1
DNA: TGCAGTGCCAAGACAGGGGGAAACACTGAAGCTTTCTTT
CDR3: CSAKTGGNTEAFF

V: TRBV2
size: many
J: TRBJ1-1
D: TRBD1
DNA: TGTGCCAGCTTGCCCCCGGGACAGGGGCCTATGAACACTGAAGCTTTCTTT
CDR3: CASLPPGQGPMNTEAFF

V: TRBV2
size: many
J: TRBJ2-4
D: TRBD1
DNA: TGTGCCAGCAGGGAACAGGGGGTGGCCAAAAACATTCAGTACTTC
CDR3: CASREQGVAKNIQYF

V: TRBV14
size: many
J: TRBJ2-3
D: -
DNA: TGTGCCAGCAGCCAGTACGAAAATACGCAGTATTTT
CDR3: CASSQYENTQYF

V: TRBV28
size: -
J: TRBJ2-3
D: TRBD2
DNA: TGTGCCAGCAGTGCCGAGCGGGGGGATTGGGATACGCAGTATTTT
CDR3: CASSAERGDWDTQYF

V: TRBV2
size: few
J: TRBJ2-3
D: -
DNA: TGTGCCAGCAGTGAAGCGGCAGGGCCTACAGATACGCAGTATTTT
CDR3: CASSEAAGPTDTQYF

V: TRBV11-2
size: few
J: TRBJ2-7
D: -
DNA: TGTGCCAGCAGTCGGGGAGGAGGCTCAGGCTCCTACGAGCAGTACTTC
CDR3: CASSRGGGSGSYEQYF